Listed below are T cell receptor beta chains from one sample, sequenced in a study of blood T cell repertoires in COVID-19. The method was immunoSEQ multiplex PCR; TCRdb's version includes in-frame clones alone and lacks a portion of them. The table has almost 200,000 clones, around 92% seen once; the top ten hold around 8.9%. Sample: PBMCs or T cells enriched from blood (not recorded which). These receptors were taken from a woman in her late teens or twenties who had recovered from COVID-19. Both conserved end residues are part of each CDR3. The D gene is left open where the match is weak. Size tells how often a clone was seen (once, few, many) or the class of an expanded clone, and some rows leave it out.

j_call | v_call | d_call | clone_size | cdr3_aa | cdr3_nt
TRBJ2-1 | TRBV27 | TRBD2 | NA | CASSLFSSGGYNEQFF | TGTGCCAGCAGTTTATTCAGTAGCGGGGGCTACAATGAGCAGTTCTTC
TRBJ1-2 | TRBV29-1 | NA | NA | CSAAGGDYGYTF | TGCAGCGCAGCCGGGGGAGACTATGGCTACACCTTC
TRBJ1-1 | TRBV2 | TRBD1 | NA | CASSDRVKNTEAFF | TGTGCCAGCAGCGACAGGGTTAAGAACACTGAAGCTTTCTTT
TRBJ1-6 | TRBV27 | TRBD1 | NA | CASGTELNSPLHF | TGTGCCAGCGGGACAGAACTTAATTCACCCCTCCACTTT
TRBJ1-2 | TRBV5-1 | NA | once | CASSLAGQNYGYTF | TGCGCCAGCAGCTTGGCTGGACAGAACTATGGCTACACCTTC
TRBJ1-1 | TRBV9 | NA | once | CASSLRDTVNTEAFF | TGTGCCAGCAGCCTACGGGACACGGTTAACACTGAAGCTTTCTTT
TRBJ1-4 | TRBV10-2 | NA | NA | CASSEEQGSTEKLFF | TGCGCCAGCAGTGAGGAACAGGGTAGTACGGAAAAACTGTTTTTT
TRBJ2-7 | TRBV5-4 | NA | NA | CASSFRQSGSEQYF | TGTGCCAGCAGCTTCCGACAGAGTGGATCCGAGCAGTACTTC
TRBJ2-5 | TRBV2 | TRBD1 | NA | CASSEGNGRGRETQYF | TGTGCCAGCAGTGAAGGGAACGGCAGGGGGCGGGAGACCCAGTACTTC
TRBJ1-4 | TRBV19 | NA | NA | CASTVGGGEKLFF | TGTGCCAGTACCGTCGGGGGAGGTGAAAAACTGTTTTTT
TRBJ1-2 | TRBV5-1 | TRBD1 | NA | CASSSTGNYGYTF | TGCGCCAGCAGCTCGACAGGGAACTATGGCTACACCTTC
TRBJ2-5 | TRBV7-2 | TRBD2 | NA | CASSPGLAEETQYF | TGTGCCAGCAGCCCGGGACTAGCGGAAGAGACCCAGTACTTC
TRBJ2-5 | TRBV28 | NA | once | CASSSLRETQYF | TGTGCCAGCAGTTCCCTTCGAGAGACCCAGTACTTC
TRBJ1-4 | TRBV10-1 | TRBD1 | NA | CASSAGNRGDEKLFF | TGCGCCAGCAGTGCTGGGAACAGGGGTGATGAAAAACTGTTTTTT
TRBJ1-1 | TRBV13 | TRBD1 | NA | CASSSVPGQGASTEAFF | TGTGCCAGCAGCTCAGTCCCGGGACAGGGGGCGAGCACTGAAGCTTTCTTT
TRBJ2-5 | TRBV19 | TRBD2 | NA | CASSHGGAQVETQYF | TGTGCCAGTAGTCACGGGGGGGCTCAGGTAGAGACCCAGTACTTC
TRBJ2-6 | TRBV25-1 | NA | NA | CASQFSGANVLTF | TGTGCCAGCCAGTTCTCTGGGGCCAACGTCCTGACTTTC
TRBJ1-1 | TRBV2 | NA | NA | CASLRASAEAFF | TGTGCCAGCTTACGAGCAAGCGCTGAAGCTTTCTTT
TRBJ2-3 | TRBV12-5 | NA | NA | CASGLLGFGTDTQYF | TGTGCTAGTGGTTTACTCGGGTTCGGCACAGATACGCAGTATTTT
TRBJ1-2 | TRBV7-3 | TRBD1 | NA | CASSLEGQGARSYTF | TGTGCCAGCAGCTTAGAGGGACAGGGGGCGAGAAGCTACACCTTC
TRBJ1-1 | TRBV2 | TRBD1 | NA | CASTPGVGTGGAEAFF | TGTGCCAGCACTCCCGGTGTTGGGACAGGAGGGGCTGAAGCTTTCTTT
TRBJ2-3 | TRBV13 | NA | few | CASSSIQRGDTQYF | TGTGCCAGCAGCTCGATTCAGAGAGGGGATACGCAGTATTTT
TRBJ2-2 | TRBV28 | NA | NA | CASSLGGNTGELFF | TGTGCCAGCAGCCTCGGTGGGAACACCGGGGAGCTGTTTTTT
TRBJ2-7 | TRBV5-1 | NA | once | CASSVSDGYEQYF | TGCGCCAGCAGCGTATCAGACGGGTACGAGCAGTACTTC
TRBJ2-5 | TRBV5-5 | TRBD2 | NA | CASSLNLAGGPGETQYF | TGTGCCAGCAGCTTGAATCTAGCGGGGGGGCCTGGCGAGACCCAGTACTTC
TRBJ2-3 | TRBV11-1 | NA | NA | CASSFGASGTDTQYF | TGTGCCAGCAGCTTCGGCGCTAGCGGCACAGATACGCAGTATTTT
TRBJ2-1 | TRBV3-1/TRBV3-2 | TRBD2 | NA | CASSQDGPGRGGEQFF | TGTGCCAGCAGCCAAGATGGTCCTGGCCGGGGGGGTGAGCAGTTCTTC
TRBJ1-1 | TRBV18 | NA | NA | CASSPQEGRSTEAFF | TGTGCCAGCTCACCACAGGAGGGGCGAAGCACTGAAGCTTTCTTT